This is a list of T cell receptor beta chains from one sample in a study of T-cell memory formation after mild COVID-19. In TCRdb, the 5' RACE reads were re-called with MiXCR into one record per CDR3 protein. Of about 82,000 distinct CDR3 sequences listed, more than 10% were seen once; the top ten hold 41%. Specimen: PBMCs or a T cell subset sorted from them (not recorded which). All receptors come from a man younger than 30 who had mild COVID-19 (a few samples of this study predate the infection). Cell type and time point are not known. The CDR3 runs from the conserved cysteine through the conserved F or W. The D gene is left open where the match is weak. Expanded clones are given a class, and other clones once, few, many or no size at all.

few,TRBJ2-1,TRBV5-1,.,CASSSGPPGVAYNEQFF,TGCGCCAGCAGCTCTGGTCCCCCAGGGGTGGCCTACAATGAGCAGTTCTTC
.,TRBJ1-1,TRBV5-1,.,CASSLRGRITEAFF,TGCGCCAGCAGCTTGAGAGGGCGGATCACTGAAGCTTTCTTT
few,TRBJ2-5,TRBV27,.,CASWLQGRSETQYF,TGTGCCAGTTGGCTCCAGGGGCGTTCGGAGACCCAGTACTTC
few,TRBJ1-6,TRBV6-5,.,CASTSTGSPLHF,TGTGCCAGCACCTCAACGGGTTCACCCCTCCACTTT
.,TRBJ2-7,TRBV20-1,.,CSARDIESYEQYF,TGCAGTGCTAGAGACATAGAGTCCTACGAGCAGTACTTC
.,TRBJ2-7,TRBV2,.,CASTLSEGPEQYF,TGTGCCAGCACCCTAAGTGAGGGCCCCGAGCAGTACTTC
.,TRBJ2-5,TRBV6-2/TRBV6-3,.,CASSSPTYRPRTQYF,TGTGCCAGCAGTTCACCGACATATCGCCCTAGGACCCAGTACTTC
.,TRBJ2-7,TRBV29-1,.,CSVETSSYEQYF,TGCAGCGTGGAGACTAGCTCCTACGAGCAGTACTTC
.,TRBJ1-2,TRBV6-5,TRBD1,CASSLGQGAHGYTF,TGTGCCAGCAGTTTGGGACAGGGGGCTCATGGCTACACCTTC
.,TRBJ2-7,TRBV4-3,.,CASSHKFRRDFYEQYF,TGCGCCAGCAGCCATAAATTCCGGCGGGACTTCTACGAGCAGTACTTC
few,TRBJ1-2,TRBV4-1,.,CASSRYTGEEGYTF,TGCGCCAGCAGCCGCTACACGGGGGAAGAGGGCTACACCTTC
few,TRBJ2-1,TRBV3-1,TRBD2,CASSQALRGGFNEQFF,TGTGCCAGCAGCCAAGCACTGCGGGGAGGGTTCAATGAGCAGTTCTTC
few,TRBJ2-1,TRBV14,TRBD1,CASSPGQGAWNEQFF,TGTGCCAGCAGCCCCGGACAGGGGGCTTGGAATGAGCAGTTCTTC
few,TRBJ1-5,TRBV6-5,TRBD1,CASRSGTGGDNQPQHF,TGTGCCAGCAGGTCCGGGACAGGGGGGGACAATCAGCCCCAGCATTTT
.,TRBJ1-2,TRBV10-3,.,CAISESTENSYGYTF,TGTGCCATCAGTGAGTCGACAGAAAATAGCTATGGCTACACCTTC
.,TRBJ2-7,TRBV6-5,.,CASTGALYEKYF,TGTGCCAGCACCGGAGCCCTCTACGAGAAGTACTTC
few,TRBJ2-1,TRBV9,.,CASSVWGESEQFF,TGTGCCAGCAGCGTTTGGGGGGAGAGCGAGCAGTTCTTC
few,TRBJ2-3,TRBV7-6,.,CASSLGGARTDTQYF,TGTGCCAGCAGCTTAGGGGGGGCTCGCACAGATACGCAGTATTTT
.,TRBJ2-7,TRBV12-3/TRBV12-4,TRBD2,CASSRTSGRVYEQYF,TGTGCCAGCAGCAGGACTAGCGGGAGGGTCTACGAGCAGTACTTC
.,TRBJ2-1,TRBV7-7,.,CASSPDRTNEQFF,TGTGCTAGCAGCCCCGACAGGACAAATGAGCAGTTCTTC
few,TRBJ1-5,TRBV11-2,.,CASSPAQSNQPQHF,TGTGCCAGCAGCCCCGCTCAGAGCAATCAGCCCCAGCATTTT
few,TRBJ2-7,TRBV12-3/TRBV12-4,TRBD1,CASSQDRVHEQYF,TGTGCCAGCAGTCAAGACAGGGTCCACGAGCAGTACTTC